These 20 T cell receptor beta chains were sequenced from one sample in a study of cytomegalovirus exposure and HLA in healthy donors. Primers: 60 Vbeta forward and 13 Jbeta reverse. Using immunoSEQ multiplex PCR, the repertoire was profiled, and TCRdb retains in-frame clones only, with some absent. Altogether around 140,000 clones are present, about three quarters being singletons, with the ten largest covering about 1.7%. The sample consisted of PBMCs. The receptor source for this set is a female donor in good health and CMV-seropositive.

This rearrangement joins TRBV5-1 to TRBJ1-1, with unresolved D. V was pared by 0 bases and J by 11 bases, with 14 bases between. This CDR3 contains 13 residues. Looked up from germline, CDR1 is SGHRS and CDR2 is YFSETQ. CDR3 sequence: CASSLDAEGQAFF. CDR3 in DNA: TGCGCCAGCAGCTTGGATGCGGAAGGCCAGGCTTTCTTT.

This clone was counted between two and nine times. In nucleotides, the CDR3 is TGTGCCAGCAGCCAAACAGGGGGTTATGGCTACACCTTC. It yields the protein CASSQTGGYGYTF. This chain connects TRBV7-9 to TRBJ1-2; 8 positions match TRBD1. V was clipped by 5 bases and J by 5 bases; unmatched bases: 4. The CDR3 runs 13 residues. Germline V lookup: CDR1 SEHNR, CDR2 FQNEAQ (reference sequence).

The chain carries TRBV6-6 and TRBJ1-1; 7 bases line up with TRBD1. The CDR3 has 14 amino acids. CDR1 is MNHNY and CDR2 is SVGAGI in the germline V gene (reference sequence). With V trimmed by 2 bases and J by 5 bases, 5 bases remained unmatched. CDR3: CASSYEGAGTEAFF. The CDR3 coding sequence is TGTGCCAGCAGTTACGAGGGGGCGGGGACTGAAGCTTTCTTT.

CDR3 nucleotide sequence: TGTGCCAGTAGTATATCAGTCCAGGATGGCTACACCTTC. Residues: CASSISVQDGYTF. The chain recombines TRBV19 with TRBJ1-2; no firm D call. This CDR3 is built from 13 residues. V was shortened by 2 bases and J by 6 bases, with 10 bases between the two germline ends. CDR1 is LNHDA, CDR2 SQIVND, per germline (reference sequence).

The chain couples TRBV18 to TRBJ2-5, with 7 bases fitting TRBD2. After removal of 4 bases from V and 4 bases from J, the junction contained 6 bases not matched to a gene. Germline V gene data show CDR1 as KGHSH and CDR2 as LQKENI. The CDR3 sequence is 14 residues long. The CDR3 region is CASSQGLVGETQYF. As DNA, the CDR3 is TGTGCCAGCTCACAAGGACTAGTGGGAGAGACCCAGTACTTC.

The rearrangement links TRBV7-9 to TRBJ2-5; no clear D. Germline CDR1 SEHNR, CDR2 FQNEAQ (reference sequence). Trimming took 1 base from V and 5 from J, leaving 11 bases between them. The CDR3 extends over 14 amino acids. CDR3 DNA sequence: TGTGCCAGCAGCTTAGATCCGGAGAGGGAGACCCAGTACTTC. The encoded protein is CASSLDPERETQYF.

The genes are TRBV6-5 and TRBJ2-7, with TRBD2 matching over 9 bases. The trim removed 5 bases at V and 2 bases at J, leaving 4 bases unmatched. The CDR3 spans 14 residues. The germline CDR1 and CDR2 sequences are MNHEY and SVGAGI. As DNA, the CDR3 is TGTGCCAGCAGTCCGGGACTAGCCCCCTACGAGCAGTACTTC. Its translation: CASSPGLAPYEQYF.

The V and J genes are TRBV5-1 and TRBJ2-7; 8 positions match TRBD1. Trimming cost V 4 bases and J 2 bases; bases outside gene matches: 11. Germline CDR1 SGHRS, CDR2 YFSETQ. CDR3 length equals 16 residues. In nucleotides, the CDR3 is TGCGCCAGCAGCCTCTTCCCCGGACAGGGTACCTACGAGCAGTACTTC. It yields the protein CASSLFPGQGTYEQYF.

The V gene is TRBV4-1, the J gene TRBJ2-5; TRBD1 agrees at 9 bases. CDR3 length: 15 residues. With 4 bases clipped from V and 11 bases from J, the junction kept 14 bases outside the gene matches. Germline lookup yields CDR1 MGHRA and CDR2 YSYEKL. The CDR3 is CASSRPGQGVWEQYF. In DNA form, the CDR3 reads TGCGCCAGCAGCCGGCCGGGACAGGGAGTCTGGGAGCAGTACTTC.

For the CDR3, the DNA is TGTGCCAGCAGTTTTTTTCCTAGCGAGACAGATACGCAGTATTTT. This translates into CASSFFPSETDTQYF. The chain has TRBV28 and TRBJ2-3; tentatively, D is TRBD2 (6 bases). CDR1 and CDR2 from the germline V gene are MDHEN and SYDVKM. V lost 3 bases to trimming and J lost 3 bases, with 13 bases between them. There are 15 residues in the CDR3.

The chain has TRBV9 and TRBJ2-3; TRBD2 agrees at 12 bases. The junction had 11 bases not matched to a gene; V was cut back by 3 bases and J by 3 bases. Germline V gene data show CDR1 as SGDLS and CDR2 as YYNGEE. The CDR3 totals 18 residues. CDR3 amino acids: CASSAGLAGYKWTDTQYF. CDR3 DNA: TGTGCCAGCAGCGCCGGACTAGCGGGATATAAGTGGACAGATACGCAGTATTTT.

This chain joins TRBV6-7 and TRBJ2-3, with D tentatively TRBD2 (5 bases). TRBV6-7 is an ORF, with its function uncertain. V lost 2 bases and J lost 4, with 10 bases in between. The CDR3 is 14 amino acids. Written as DNA, the CDR3 is TGTGCCAGCAGTTACGGGAGTACAGCAGATACGCAGTATTTT. Amino acid sequence: CASSYGSTADTQYF.

The V and J genes are TRBV11-3 and TRBJ2-1; TRBD2 agrees at 9 bases. Germline V gives CDR1 SGHNT, CDR2 YENEEA. Germline trimming cut 3 bases from V and 5 bases from J; bases unmatched to any gene: 5. The CDR3 sequence is 15 residues long. The CDR3 region has the DNA TGTGCCAGCAGCTTTAGCGGGAGCCCGAACAATGAGCAGTTCTTC. Its translation: CASSFSGSPNNEQFF. The full variable domain, in which reference TRBV11-3 and TRBJ2-1 provide the parts outside the CDR3, is EAGVVQSPRYKIIEKKQPVAFWCNPISGHNTLYWYLQNLGQGPELLIRYENEEAVDDSQLPKDRFSAERLKGVDSTLKIQPAELGDSAVYLCASSFSGSPNNEQFFGPGTRLTVL.

This clone was detected only a few times. The rearrangement links TRBV5-1 to TRBJ2-1; 12 bases line up with TRBD2. This CDR3 is built from 14 residues. The trim removed 8 bases at V and 7 bases at J, leaving 7 bases unmatched. The germline V gene has CDR1 SGHRS and CDR2 YFSETQ. CDR3 in DNA: TGCGCCAGTACCCCGGGACTAGCGGGTAATGAGCAGTTCTTC. Its translation is CASTPGLAGNEQFF.

This clone came up once. V gene TRBV4-2 combines with J gene TRBJ2-7, with a possible D match to TRBD1 (7 bases). V lost 0 bases and J lost 4, with 22 bases in between. Germline lookup yields CDR1 LGHNA and CDR2 YNFKEQ. This CDR3 is built from 18 residues. Here the CDR3 DNA reads TGTGCCAGCAGCCAAGATCCCCCAGGGGGGACTTACCGGTACGAGCAGTACTTC. Protein sequence: CASSQDPPGGTYRYEQYF.

J is TRBJ2-2 and V is TRBV10-1; D gene ambiguous. Trimming shortened V by 0 bases and J by 4 bases, and 6 bases separated the two germline ends. Germline assignment: CDR1 WNHNN and CDR2 SYGVQD (reference sequence). The CDR3 contains 14 residues. The CDR3 is CASSESSFTGELFF. The CDR3, as DNA: TGCGCCAGCAGTGAGTCAAGCTTCACCGGGGAGCTGTTTTTT.

The rearrangement joins TRBV29-1 to TRBJ2-1, with 7 bases identical to TRBD2. V shed 6 bases and J 3 bases; nucleotides not matched to a gene: 8. Germline lookup yields CDR1 SQVTM and CDR2 ANQGSEA. The CDR3 has 14 amino acids. In DNA, the CDR3 is TGCAGCGTCGTTGGGGGGGGTGTCTACAATGAGCAGTTCTTC. It yields the protein CSVVGGGVYNEQFF.

The CDR3 loop is CASGGQTNTEAFF. The CDR3 coding sequence is TGTGCCAGCGGGGGACAGACAAACACTGAAGCTTTCTTT. This chain links TRBV7-8 with TRBJ1-1, with 7 bases identical to TRBD1. The CDR3 spans 13 residues. Germline assignment: CDR1 SGHVS and CDR2 FQNEAQ. J was trimmed by 2 bases and V by 8 bases; bases with no gene match: 5.

This clone was seen only a few times. CDR3 nucleotide sequence: TGTGCCAGCAGTGGGACTGGCACAGATACGCAGTATTTT. It translates to CASSGTGTDTQYF. The chain couples TRBV27 to TRBJ2-3; tentative D call: TRBD2 (6 bases). Trimming took 5 bases from V and 1 from J, leaving 7 bases between them. Per the germline V gene, CDR1 is MNHEY and CDR2 is SMNVEV (reference sequence). This CDR3 has 13 amino acids.

The chain has TRBV19 and TRBJ1-1; a possible D gene is TRBD1 (6 bases). V was trimmed by 5 bases and J by 4 bases, leaving 11 bases between them. CDR3 length equals 13 residues. Per the germline V gene, CDR1 is LNHDA and CDR2 is SQIVND (reference sequence). DNA for the CDR3: TGTGCCAGTAGTCGACAGGTAGGCACTGAAGCTTTCTTT. This encodes CASSRQVGTEAFF.